Described below is a single T cell receptor (beta chain) sequence and its context. The target antigen is unknown. The identical CDR3 is also encoded by other nucleotide sequences in the sample. Method: immunoSEQ multiplex PCR; TCRdb's copy keeps in-frame clones and lacks some. The sample yields about 94,000 clones, more than 85% seen once. V gave up 4 bases and J gave up 7 bases, with 8 bases separating them. The CDR3 has 11 amino acids. CDR1 is WSHSY and CDR2 is SAAADI in the germline V gene. The entry originates in a study of graft-versus-host responses after intestinal transplantation. Study results and caveats: High graft-versus-host to host-versus-graft T cell clonal ratios marked allografts of patients with graft-donor macrochimerism.

The chain has TRBV10-2 and TRBJ2-7, with D unresolved. The origin of this receptor is a human donor who received an intestinal transplant. The specimen was unstimulated CD8+ T cells sorted from spleen or lymph node cells, collected before intestinal transplant. The CDR3 sequence is CASSVSREQYF. The CDR3, as DNA: TGCGCCAGCAGTGTATCGAGGGAGCAGTACTTC.